This record concerns one TCR beta chain sequence. Original methodology: Researchers report that nucleated cell counts were estimated from reference gene primer amplification. Assay used: immunoSEQ multiplex PCR; TCRdb lists only in-frame clones, some missing. The V and J calls and clone size are taken from that table; D and trimming were inferred from the DNA. This sample has over 50,000 clones, with over 75% found just once. The entry originates in a study of blood T cell repertoires in COVID-19. At the level of the study: The origin of the acute and convalescent COVID-19 samples was the United States, Italy and Spain. PBMCs, B-cell-depleted T cells, or T cells were the source of the cDNA or gDNA that made up the material.

The sequence was obtained from a man between 60 and 75 years old with acute or convalescent COVID-19. Sequencing was performed on peripheral blood.

The CDR3 bases are TGTGCCAGTAGTATAGTCCGACAGGGGGCCGATGGCTACACCTTC. Translating gives CASSIVRQGADGYTF. The J gene is TRBJ1-2, the V gene TRBV19; 10 bases agree with TRBD1. Unmatched junction bases numbered 5, after V lost 1 base and J lost 6 bases. The CDR3 is 15 residues long. CDR1 and CDR2 from the germline V gene are LNHDA and SQIVND (reference sequence). Looking up the rest from reference TRBV19 and TRBJ1-2 gives the full variable domain: DGGITQSPKYLFRKEGQNVTLSCEQNLNHDAMYWYRQDPGQGLRLIYYSQIVNDFQKGDIAEGYSVSREKKESFPLTVTSAQKNPTAFYLCASSIVRQGADGYTFGSGTRLTVV.